Listed here is a single T cell receptor beta chain. Its matching antigen is unknown. V dropped 7 bases and J dropped 3; count of bases not matched to a gene: 15. Per germline, CDR1 MNHNY and CDR2 SVGAGI (reference sequence). The CDR3 consists of 18 residues. The source of the sample is a study of T cell repertoires in cytomegalovirus infection. General study points: Identification of carriers of CMV plus the relevant HLA was performed using cumulative public TCR beta family frequency.

A single record per CDR3 protein comes from TCRdb applying MiXCR to the reads. The sample includes a few hundred thousand distinct CDR3 sequences, over 35% of them seen just once. The rearrangement uses TRBV6-6 and TRBJ1-5; 10 bases are a match to TRBD1. This TCR derives from a human donor in good health (CMV status not recorded). Some clones in this sample may be carry-over from other donors' samples. The sequenced sample was cultured PBMCs, obtained from culture after CMV antigen stimulation. The CDR3 nucleotides read TGTGCCAGCACCCTCTATAGGGGAGGGACAGGGGACAATCAGCCCCAGCATTTT. Translation gives CASTLYRGGTGDNQPQHF.